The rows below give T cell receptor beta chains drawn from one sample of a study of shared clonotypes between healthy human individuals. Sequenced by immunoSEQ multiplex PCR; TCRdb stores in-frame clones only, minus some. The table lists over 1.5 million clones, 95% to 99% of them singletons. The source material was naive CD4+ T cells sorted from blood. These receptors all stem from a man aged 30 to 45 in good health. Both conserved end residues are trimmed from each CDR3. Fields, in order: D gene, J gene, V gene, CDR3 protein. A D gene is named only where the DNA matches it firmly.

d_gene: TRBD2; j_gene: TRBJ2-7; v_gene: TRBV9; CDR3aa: ASSAGPVKTGTSGRAVSYEQY
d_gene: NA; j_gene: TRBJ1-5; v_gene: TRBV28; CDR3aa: ASSWGQGPTNQPQH
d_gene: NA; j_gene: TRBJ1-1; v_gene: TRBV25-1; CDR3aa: ASEGYGNTEAF
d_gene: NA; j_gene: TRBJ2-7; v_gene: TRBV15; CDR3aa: ATSRDFVQGQEQY
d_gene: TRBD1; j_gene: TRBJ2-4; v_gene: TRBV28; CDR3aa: ASSLYGQGFKGAKNIQY
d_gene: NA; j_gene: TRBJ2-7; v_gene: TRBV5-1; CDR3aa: ASSYREVPVEQY
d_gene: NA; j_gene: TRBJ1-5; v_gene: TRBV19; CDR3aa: ASSVAGQPQH
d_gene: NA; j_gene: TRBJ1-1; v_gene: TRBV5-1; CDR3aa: ASSLGVGANAF
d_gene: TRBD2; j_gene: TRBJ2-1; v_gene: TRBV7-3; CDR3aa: ASSPGGYNEQF
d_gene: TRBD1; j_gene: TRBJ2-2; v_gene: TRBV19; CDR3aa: ASSIRTGGNTGELF
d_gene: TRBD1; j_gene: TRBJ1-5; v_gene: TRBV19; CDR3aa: ASIVQQGANQPQH
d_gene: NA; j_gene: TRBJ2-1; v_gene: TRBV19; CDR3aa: ASSRKPRATYNEQF
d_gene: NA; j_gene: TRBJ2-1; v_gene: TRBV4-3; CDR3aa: ASREPAYNEQF
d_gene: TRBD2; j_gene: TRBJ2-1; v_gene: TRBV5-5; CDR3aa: ASSLAAGLDLNEQF
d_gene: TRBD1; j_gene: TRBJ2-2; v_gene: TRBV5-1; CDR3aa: ASSLDGQGPGELF
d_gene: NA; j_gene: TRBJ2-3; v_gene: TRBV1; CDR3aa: TSSQGDRDSIDTQY
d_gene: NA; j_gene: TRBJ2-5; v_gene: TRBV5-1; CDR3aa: ASSSLTSQETQY
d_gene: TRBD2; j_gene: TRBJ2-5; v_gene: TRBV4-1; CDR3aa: ASSQDRGVAGGGETQY
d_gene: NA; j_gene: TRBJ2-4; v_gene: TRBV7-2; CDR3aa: ASSLDHRGGAKNIQY
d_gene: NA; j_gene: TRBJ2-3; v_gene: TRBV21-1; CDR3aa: ASSKTPPDDSDTQY
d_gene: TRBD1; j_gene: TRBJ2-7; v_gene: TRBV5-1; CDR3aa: ASSLVPGQGYEQY
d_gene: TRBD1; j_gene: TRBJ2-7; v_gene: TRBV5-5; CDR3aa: ASSLGTGGDEQY
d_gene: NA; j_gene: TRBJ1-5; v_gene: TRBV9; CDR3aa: ASSVDPIGRSNQPQH
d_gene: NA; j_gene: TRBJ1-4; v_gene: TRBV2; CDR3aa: ASSSQTNEKLF
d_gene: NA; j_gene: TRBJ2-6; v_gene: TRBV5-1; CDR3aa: ASSPTGRTGANVLT
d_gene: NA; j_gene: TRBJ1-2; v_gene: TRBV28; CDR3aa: ASSLRGKGGYT
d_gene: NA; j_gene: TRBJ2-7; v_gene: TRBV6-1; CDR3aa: ASKLGTQPTEQY
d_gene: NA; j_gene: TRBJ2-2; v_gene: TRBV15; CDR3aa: ATSRKRDTGELF
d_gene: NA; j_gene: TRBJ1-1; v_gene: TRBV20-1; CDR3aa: SAQGDTEAF
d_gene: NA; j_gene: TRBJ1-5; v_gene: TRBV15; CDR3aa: ATGGPGLEPQH
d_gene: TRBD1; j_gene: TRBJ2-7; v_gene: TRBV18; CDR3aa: ASSPAWGQGGYEQY